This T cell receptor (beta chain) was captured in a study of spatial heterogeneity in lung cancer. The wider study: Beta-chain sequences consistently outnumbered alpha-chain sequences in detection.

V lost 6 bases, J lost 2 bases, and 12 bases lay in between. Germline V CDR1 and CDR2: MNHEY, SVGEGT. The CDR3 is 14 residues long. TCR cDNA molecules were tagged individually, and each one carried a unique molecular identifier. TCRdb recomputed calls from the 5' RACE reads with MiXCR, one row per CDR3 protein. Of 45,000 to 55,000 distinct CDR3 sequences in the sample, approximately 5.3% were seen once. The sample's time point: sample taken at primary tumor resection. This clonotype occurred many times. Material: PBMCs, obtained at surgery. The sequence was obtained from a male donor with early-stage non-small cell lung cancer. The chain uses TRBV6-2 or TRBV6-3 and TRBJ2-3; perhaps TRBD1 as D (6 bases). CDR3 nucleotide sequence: TGTGCCAGCAGGCGACAGGCCGACACAGATACGCAGTATTTT. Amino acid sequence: CASRRQADTDTQYF.